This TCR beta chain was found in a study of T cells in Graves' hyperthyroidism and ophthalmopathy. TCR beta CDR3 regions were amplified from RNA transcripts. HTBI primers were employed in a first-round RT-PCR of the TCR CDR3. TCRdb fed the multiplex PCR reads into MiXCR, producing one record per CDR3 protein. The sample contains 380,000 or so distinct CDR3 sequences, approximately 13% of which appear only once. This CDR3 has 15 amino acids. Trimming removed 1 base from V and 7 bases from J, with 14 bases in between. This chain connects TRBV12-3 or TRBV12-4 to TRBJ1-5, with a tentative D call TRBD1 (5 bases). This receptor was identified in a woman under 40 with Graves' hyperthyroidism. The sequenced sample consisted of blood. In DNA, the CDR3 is TGTGCCAGCAGTTTAGGGGCGGGGGGTGGGCAGCCCCAGCATTTT. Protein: CASSLGAGGGQPQHF.